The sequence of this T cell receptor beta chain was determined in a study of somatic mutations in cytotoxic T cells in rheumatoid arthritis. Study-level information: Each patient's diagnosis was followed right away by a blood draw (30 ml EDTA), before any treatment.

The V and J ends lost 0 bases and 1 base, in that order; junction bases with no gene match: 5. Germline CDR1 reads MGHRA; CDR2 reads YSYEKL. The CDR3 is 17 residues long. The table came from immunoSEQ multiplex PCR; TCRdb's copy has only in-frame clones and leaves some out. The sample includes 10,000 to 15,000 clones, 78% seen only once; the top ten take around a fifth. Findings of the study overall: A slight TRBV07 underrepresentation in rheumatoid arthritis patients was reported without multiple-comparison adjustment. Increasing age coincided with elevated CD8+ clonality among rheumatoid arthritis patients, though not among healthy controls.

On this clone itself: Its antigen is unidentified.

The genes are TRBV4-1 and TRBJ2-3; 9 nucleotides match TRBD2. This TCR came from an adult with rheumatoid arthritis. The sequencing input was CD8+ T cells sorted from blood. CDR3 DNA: TGCGCCAGCAGCCAAGATATCGCTAGCGGGGGCACAGATACGCAGTATTTT. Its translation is CASSQDIASGGTDTQYF.